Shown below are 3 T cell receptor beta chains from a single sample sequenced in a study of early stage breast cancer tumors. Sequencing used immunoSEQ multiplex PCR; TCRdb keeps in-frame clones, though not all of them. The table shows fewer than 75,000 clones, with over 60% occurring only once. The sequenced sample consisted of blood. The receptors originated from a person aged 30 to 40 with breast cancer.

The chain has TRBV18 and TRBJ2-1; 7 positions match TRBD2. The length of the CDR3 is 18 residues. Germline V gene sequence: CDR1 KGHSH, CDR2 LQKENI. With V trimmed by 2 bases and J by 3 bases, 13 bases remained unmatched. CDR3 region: CASSPVGPLQRDYNEQFF. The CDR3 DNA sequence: TGTGCCAGCTCACCAGTCGGCCCTCTCCAGCGGGACTACAATGAGCAGTTCTTC.

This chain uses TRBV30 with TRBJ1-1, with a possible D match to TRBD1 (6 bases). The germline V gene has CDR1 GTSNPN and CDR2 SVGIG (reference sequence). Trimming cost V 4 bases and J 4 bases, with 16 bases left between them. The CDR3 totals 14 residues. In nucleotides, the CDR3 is TGTGCCTGGAATACAGGGTCAAGAGCCACTGAAGCTTTCTTT. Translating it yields CAWNTGSRATEAFF.

The CDR3: CASSERTGGGYTF. The CDR3 DNA is TGCGCCAGCAGTGAGAGGACAGGAGGAGGCTACACCTTC. The chain joins TRBV10-1 to TRBJ1-2; TRBD1 matches at 7 bases. CDR1 and CDR2 (germline): WNHNN, SYGVQD (reference sequence). CDR3 length: 13 residues. V shed 2 bases, J shed 8 bases, and the junction held 5 bases outside the gene matches.